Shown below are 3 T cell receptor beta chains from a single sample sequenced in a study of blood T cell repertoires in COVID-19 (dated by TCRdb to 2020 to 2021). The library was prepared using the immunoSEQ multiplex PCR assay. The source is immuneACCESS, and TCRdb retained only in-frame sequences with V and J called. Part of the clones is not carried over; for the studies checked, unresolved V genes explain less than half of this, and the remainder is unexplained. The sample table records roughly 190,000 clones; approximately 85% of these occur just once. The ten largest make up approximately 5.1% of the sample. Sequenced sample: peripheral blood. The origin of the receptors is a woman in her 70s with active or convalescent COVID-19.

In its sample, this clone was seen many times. CDR3 in amino acids: CASQGAGGNQPQHF. DNA for the CDR3: TGTGCCAGCCAAGGGGCAGGAGGCAATCAGCCCCAGCATTTT. V is TRBV6-5 and J is TRBJ1-5, with D perhaps matching TRBD1 (5 bases). CDR3 length: 14 amino acids. Germline lookup yields CDR1 MNHEY and CDR2 SVGAGI. V lost 8 bases to trimming and J lost 2 bases, with 13 bases between them.

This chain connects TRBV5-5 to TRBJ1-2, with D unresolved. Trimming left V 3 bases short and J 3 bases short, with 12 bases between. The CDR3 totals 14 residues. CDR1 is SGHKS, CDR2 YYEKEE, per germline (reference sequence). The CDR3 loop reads CASSYETSDYGYTF. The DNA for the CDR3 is TGTGCCAGCAGCTATGAGACTTCGGACTATGGCTACACCTTC.

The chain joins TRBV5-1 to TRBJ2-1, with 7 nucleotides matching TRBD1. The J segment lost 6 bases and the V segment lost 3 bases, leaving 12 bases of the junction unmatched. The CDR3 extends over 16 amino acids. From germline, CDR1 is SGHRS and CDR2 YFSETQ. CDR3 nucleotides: TGCGCCAGCAGCTACGGTATGAAACAGGGGATCAATGAGCAGTTCTTC. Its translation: CASSYGMKQGINEQFF.